The TCR beta chain under discussion was sequenced for a study of T cells in localized non-small cell lung cancer (dated by TCRdb to the early 2020s). Regarding the study in general: Comparing tumors with uninvolved tumor-adjacent lungs, the study looked at the T cell repertoires of about 240 patients with early-stage NSCLC. A mean age of about 66 years was recorded for the NSCLC patients, of whom roughly 130 were male and 107 were female. The cohort comprised 236 treatment-naïve NSCLC patients with resected, localized lung tumors.

The CDR3 starts with the cysteine, ends with the phenylalanine, and has 15 residues. The entry retains the CDR3 DNA only, 45 bases that are in frame from base 1. As encoded in the germline V gene (reference sequence), CDR1 is SGHNT while CDR2 is YYREEE. Between the V and J ends, shortened by 6 bases and 0 bases respectively, the junction contains 10 bases. At diagnosis, peripheral blood, uninvolved tumor-adjacent lung and tumor were collected and were preserved as a mix of fresh-frozen and FFPE material. Blood samples were analyzed as peripheral blood mononuclear cells for TCR repertoire profiling. As for this clone: The clone's antigen remains unknown. Within one base of it there is no much larger clone, and no base qualities were kept.

The immunoSEQ Assay was used to sequence TCR beta CDR3 regions from DNA. In the source study's methods: To compute T cell density, TCR beta template counts were normalized to usable DNA, which was estimated by amplifying housekeeping genes. Richness was estimated with the preseqR package, extrapolating to 400,000 templates for PBMC samples and 120,000 templates for tissue samples. Clonality was taken to be one minus Pielou's evenness. Tissue-enriched TCRs were identified by differential abundance testing using productive amino-acid clonotypes, minimum total count 5 and alpha 0.1. The Jaccard Index and the Morisita Overlap Index were used to quantify repertoire overlap between compartments. GLIPH grouped TCR beta CDR3s together with public tetramer-defined viral CDR3s, and a viral motif had to include at least three viral sequences and also show V-gene enrichment. Entries here come from immuneACCESS through TCRdb and include only in-frame sequences with V and J called. Some clones fail to appear in such tables; in the studies checked, an unresolved V gene covers under half of the shortfall, and the cause of the remainder is unknown. The V and J calls and the clone size are those of that table, but D and trimming were determined from the DNA. This sample gives some 19,000 clones in total; around nine tenths of them show up just once. About 4.2% of the sample is in the top ten clones.

What the work shows at the level of the full study, not this receptor alone: Uninvolved tumor-adjacent lung showed the highest T cell clonality, higher than tumor, which suggests more focused antigenic responses in the uninvolved tumor-adjacent lung. Longer overall survival was associated with higher blood T cell density, whereas shorter survival was associated with higher adjacent-lung clonality. Since the design was exploratory, TCR variables were selected using unadjusted p-values with no false-discovery rate correction. Because multi-region sequencing of the tumors was not done, intratumor heterogeneity could not be ruled out. A median of roughly 60 of the top 100 tumor clones were detected in paired uninvolved adjacent lung, and approximately 28 of these tumor clones were also found among the top 100 clones of the paired uninvolved adjacent lung.

The starting material was peripheral blood, obtained before any cancer treatment. This sequence was found in a male donor at least 60 years old with stage I squamous cell lung carcinoma. The rearranged segments are TRBV5-4 and TRBJ1-6; no D gene can be assigned with confidence. The CDR3 corresponds to CASNLESSYNSPLHF. In nucleotides, the sequence is TGTGCCAGCAACCTCGAGAGCTCCTATAATTCACCCCTCCACTTT. Extended through the reference TRBV5-4 and TRBJ1-6 proteins, this CDR3 yields the full variable domain: ETGVTQSPTHLIKTRGQQVTLRCSSQSGHNTVSWYQQALGQGPQFIFQYYREEENGRGNFPPRFSGLQFPNYSSELNVNALELDDSALYLCASNLESSYNSPLHFGNGTRLTVT.